The T cell receptor (beta chain) described here comes from a study of shared clonotypes between healthy human individuals. Study observations and caveats: Among donors, the sharing of clonotypes was expected to be influenced by sequencing depth. Among the subsets, naive ones generally showed larger estimated richness than memory ones.

With respect to this clone: Its antigen is unknown.

The assay was immunoSEQ multiplex PCR, and TCRdb's table has in-frame clones only and misses some. The sample consists of around 1.4 million clones, about 98.5% of them appearing once. Sample: naive CD4+ T cells sorted from blood. Noted subset: CD45RA+ positively selected. The TCR comes from a man aged 30-40 years in good health.

CDR3 region: CASSYPNGYQPQHF. The CDR3 DNA is TGTGCCAGCAGTTATCCCAATGGGTACCAGCCCCAGCATTTT. The chain is built from TRBV28 and TRBJ1-5, with D unresolved. Per the germline V gene, CDR1 is MDHEN and CDR2 is SYDVKM. Trimming stripped 4 bases from V and 7 bases from J, with 14 bases between. This CDR3 spans 14 amino acids.